These 30 T cell receptor beta chains share one sample of origin, sequenced in a study of vaccination effects on CD4 cells after COVID-19. These receptors are not linked to any known antigen. Produced via immunoSEQ multiplex PCR; TCRdb's table is partial and in-frame only. This sample has roughly 41,000 clones, with 66% found just once. Antigen-specific CD4+ T cells expanded by the ViraFEST assay with viral peptide pools were then sequenced. CD4+ T cells were isolated after around ten days of culture. The vaccine recipients had no prior SARS-CoV-2 infection, with negative nucleocapsid antibodies. This specimen consisted of CD4+ T cells from PBMCs cultured with HCoV-OC43 spike peptides, obtained before COVID-19 vaccination. Documented subset: HCoV-OC43 spike overlapping peptide pool stimulation. The receptors originated from a human donor who received a COVID-19 vaccine.

The genes are TRBV6-5 and TRBJ2-1; D might be TRBD2 (6 bases). Germline lookup yields CDR1 MNHEY and CDR2 SVGAGI. The V and J ends lost 8 bases and 7 bases respectively, with 12 bases between them. The CDR3 runs to 12 residues. Here the CDR3 reads CASFSAGNEQFF. The CDR3 DNA follows: TGTGCCAGCTTTAGCGCGGGAAATGAGCAGTTCTTC.

V gene TRBV5-1 combines with J gene TRBJ2-3; TRBD2 matches at 9 bases. Germline CDR1 reads SGHRS; CDR2 reads YFSETQ. This CDR3 contains 15 residues. The junction had 1 base not matched to a gene; V was cut back by 0 bases and J by 2 bases. DNA of the CDR3: TGCGCCAGCAGCTTGGGCGGGAGGGTCACAGATACGCAGTATTTT. Translating gives CASSLGGRVTDTQYF.

This chain joins TRBV10-2 and TRBJ2-7; D not resolved. Germline CDR1 WSHSY, CDR2 SAAADI. There are 17 residues in the CDR3. Trimming shortened V by 6 bases and J by 5 bases, and 26 bases separated the two germline ends. The chain's CDR3 is CASSLMVVAQTRDEQYF. The CDR3 DNA sequence: TGCGCCAGCAGCCTTATGGTGGTAGCTCAAACCCGAGACGAGCAGTACTTC.

This chain links TRBV5-8 with TRBJ1-1; D is ambiguous. The germline V gene has CDR1 SGHTS and CDR2 YDEGEE. Trimming left V 2 bases short and J 4 bases short, with 21 bases between. The CDR3 covers 17 residues. CDR3 loop: CASSFGGTPPWGTEAFF. The CDR3 DNA sequence: TGTGCCAGCAGCTTCGGAGGAACCCCGCCTTGGGGCACTGAAGCTTTCTTT.

The CDR3 region has the DNA TGTGCCAGCCAACTGGGGGGTACCTTGAACACTGAAGCTTTCTTT. Translated, it gives CASQLGGTLNTEAFF. The J gene is TRBJ1-1, the V gene TRBV6-5; weak D call: TRBD1 (5 bases). This CDR3 comprises 15 residues. Trimming took 8 bases from V and 0 from J, leaving 16 bases between them. Germline values: CDR1 MNHEY, CDR2 SVGAGI.

This clone has only a few counts. The V gene is TRBV6-1, the J gene TRBJ1-2, with unresolved D. With 3 bases removed from V and 5 bases from J, the gap between germline ends came to 7 bases. CDR3 length equals 12 residues. Germline V gives CDR1 MNHNS, CDR2 SASEGT. In DNA form, the CDR3 reads TGTGCCAGCAGTGACGGCCTGTATGGCTACACCTTC. Encoded protein: CASSDGLYGYTF.

This clone was observed once. This sequence joins TRBV29-1 and TRBJ2-3, with 7 bases fitting TRBD1. This CDR3 is built from 16 residues. Germline lookup yields CDR1 SQVTM and CDR2 ANQGSEA. The CDR3 reads CIPNRNRDRSTDTQYF. CDR3 DNA: TGCATCCCCAACCGAAACCGGGACAGAAGCACAGATACGCAGTATTTT.

The sample holds one count of this clone. This chain connects TRBV4-1 to TRBJ2-7; the match to TRBD2 covers 8 bases. This CDR3 is 16 amino acids long. The V and J ends lost 1 base and 2 bases, in that order; junction bases with no gene match: 7. CDR1 is MGHRA and CDR2 is YSYEKL in the germline V gene. As DNA, the CDR3 is TGCGCCAGCAGCCAAGGATTCGCGGGGGGTACCTACGAGCAGTACTTC. It encodes CASSQGFAGGTYEQYF.

This chain links TRBV5-1 with TRBJ2-7, with TRBD1 identical over 9 bases. CDR3 size: 16 residues. V was pared by 3 bases and J by 3 bases, with 10 bases of the junction left unmatched. The germline CDR1 and CDR2 sequences are SGHRS and YFSETQ. The CDR3 DNA reads TGCGCCAGCAGCTCTGGGGGGGGACAGGGATTCTACGAGCAGTACTTC. Its translation is CASSSGGGQGFYEQYF. Based on the CDR3 plus reference TRBV5-1 and TRBJ2-7, the full variable domain is KAGVTQTPRYLIKTRGQQVTLSCSPISGHRSVSWYQQTPGQGLQFLFEYFSETQRNKGNFPGRFSGRQFSNSRSEMNVSTLELGDSALYLCASSSGGGQGFYEQYFGPGTRLTVT.

The rearrangement uses TRBV10-1 and TRBJ1-1; possibly TRBD1 for D (5 bases). The CDR3 covers 13 residues. V lost 7 bases and J 6 bases, leaving 15 bases between the germline ends. Germline CDR1 and CDR2: WNHNN and SYGVQD (reference sequence). The CDR3 loop reads CASTLQGTPEAFF. CDR3 in DNA: TGCGCCAGCACGCTGCAGGGAACCCCTGAAGCTTTCTTT.

This chain connects TRBV7-8 to TRBJ2-7; weak D call: TRBD1 (6 bases). Trimming removed 0 bases at V and 7 bases at J, with 7 bases between. In germline, CDR1 is SGHVS, CDR2 FQNEAQ. The CDR3 runs to 12 residues. CDR3 in amino acids: CASSLATGEQYF. As DNA, the CDR3 is TGTGCCAGCAGCTTAGCAACAGGGGAGCAGTACTTC.

The rearrangement uses TRBV18 and TRBJ1-5; the D gene is possibly TRBD1 (5 bases). V was trimmed by 5 bases and J by 6 bases, leaving 11 bases between them. The CDR3 runs 13 residues. CDR1 is KGHSH and CDR2 is LQKENI in the germline V gene. In DNA form, the CDR3 reads TGTGCCAGCTCAACGACAGCCGTTCAGCCCCAGCATTTT. This codes for CASSTTAVQPQHF.

The gene calls are TRBV7-7 and TRBJ2-5; D gene unclear. V was pared by 3 bases and J by 1 base, with 9 bases between. CDR3 length equals 14 residues. The germline V gene encodes CDR1 SSHAT and CDR2 FNYEAQ (reference sequence). CDR3 nucleotides: TGTGCCAGCAGCTTGTCGCAGTTCCAAGAGACCCAGTACTTC. As protein: CASSLSQFQETQYF.

The chain recombines TRBV5-5 with TRBJ1-5, with D perhaps matching TRBD1 (6 bases). V was trimmed by 2 bases and J by 7 bases, leaving 13 bases between them. The CDR3 is 14 amino acids. Germline V lookup: CDR1 SGHKS, CDR2 YYEKEE (reference sequence). The chain's CDR3 is CASSLSGTSQPQHF. For the CDR3, the DNA is TGTGCCAGCAGCTTATCCGGGACAAGCCAGCCCCAGCATTTT.

The chain links TRBV6-4 to TRBJ1-2, with D maybe TRBD1 (6 bases). Looked up from germline, CDR1 is MRHNA and CDR2 is SNTAGT. Trimming took off 3 bases at V and 8 bases at J, with 10 bases between the two ends. The CDR3 contains 12 residues. In DNA form, the CDR3 reads TGTGCCAGCAGTGAACAGGGAGGCGGCTACACCTTC. Protein product: CASSEQGGGYTF.

The chain couples TRBV27 to TRBJ2-2, with 10 bases aligning to TRBD1. With 3 bases clipped from V and 9 bases from J, the junction kept 10 bases outside the gene matches. This CDR3 region has 16 residues. The V gene's germline CDR1 is MNHEY and CDR2 SMNVEV (reference sequence). The CDR3 here is CASSFTRDRGPRELFF. For the CDR3, the DNA is TGTGCCAGCAGTTTTACCCGGGACAGGGGCCCAAGGGAGCTGTTTTTT.

V gene TRBV19 combines with J gene TRBJ1-5; a weak D match, TRBD1 (5 bases). The CDR3 spans 16 residues. Per the germline V gene, CDR1 is LNHDA and CDR2 is SQIVND (reference sequence). With 4 bases removed from V and 0 bases from J, the gap between germline ends came to 13 bases. CDR3 sequence: CASSTKGLASNQPQHF. CDR3 nucleotide sequence: TGTGCCAGTAGTACTAAGGGACTCGCTAGCAATCAGCCCCAGCATTTT.

This clone showed up just once. The gene calls are TRBV5-1 and TRBJ2-7; no clear D gene. V was trimmed by 0 bases and J by 2 bases, leaving 9 bases between them. Germline CDR1 reads SGHRS; CDR2 reads YFSETQ. The CDR3 loop spans 14 amino acids. The CDR3 DNA is TGCGCCAGCAGCTTGGGACACATAACCTACGAGCAGTACTTC. Translating gives CASSLGHITYEQYF.

This clone showed up just a few times. The chain carries TRBV27 and TRBJ1-1, with D hard to call. Germline V CDR1 and CDR2: MNHEY, SMNVEV (reference sequence). This CDR3 contains 16 residues. The V and J ends lost 2 bases and 1 base respectively, with 14 bases between them. This CDR3 reads CASSLTPGRTNTEAFF. The CDR3, as DNA: TGTGCCAGCAGTTTAACCCCGGGGAGAACGAACACTGAAGCTTTCTTT.

A few counts support this clone. The rearrangement joins TRBV9 to TRBJ2-7; D call uncertain. The CDR3 extends over 14 amino acids. Per germline, CDR1 SGDLS and CDR2 YYNGEE. Trimming pared 3 bases from V and 0 bases from J, leaving 10 bases between. CDR3 loop: CASSATVGSYEQYF. CDR3 DNA: TGTGCCAGCAGCGCCACCGTCGGCTCCTACGAGCAGTACTTC.

The genes are TRBV25-1 and TRBJ2-3; tentative D call: TRBD1 (5 bases). The V gene lost 4 bases and the J gene lost 0 bases, with 5 bases spanning the gap. The CDR3 has 13 residues. CDR1 MGHDK and CDR2 SYGVNS come from the germline V gene. CDR3 protein: CASSGQSTDTQYF. CDR3 coding DNA: TGTGCCAGCAGTGGACAGAGCACAGATACGCAGTATTTT. The variable domain in full, completed from reference TRBV25-1 and TRBJ2-3, reads EADIYQTPRYLVIGTGKKITLECSQTMGHDKMYWYQQDPGMELHLIHYSYGVNSTEKGDLSSESTVSRIRTEHFPLTLESARPSHTSQYLCASSGQSTDTQYFGPGTRLTVL.

The V and J genes are TRBV18 and TRBJ2-4; tentative D call: TRBD2 (6 bases). V was clipped by 2 bases and J by 0 bases, with 11 bases between them. Looked up from germline, CDR1 is KGHSH and CDR2 is LQKENI. The CDR3 has 16 residues. The CDR3 DNA sequence: TGTGCCAGCTCACCAGGGGGGTTGCTAGCCAAAAACATTCAGTACTTC. This codes for CASSPGGLLAKNIQYF.

The rearrangement links TRBV9 to TRBJ2-3; D is unclear. The CDR3 is 12 residues long. The germline V and J ends were trimmed by 2 bases and 3 bases, with 4 bases remaining between them. In germline, CDR1 is SGDLS, CDR2 YYNGEE. The CDR3 sequence: CASSVETDTQYF. The CDR3, as DNA: TGTGCCAGCAGCGTTGAGACAGATACGCAGTATTTT.

The table lists this clone with a count of one. CDR3 DNA sequence: TGTGCCAGCAGCAGATGTGAGACAGGGGAGGCGGAGACCCAGTACTTC. Amino acids: CASSRCETGEAETQYF. This chain joins TRBV6-4 and TRBJ2-5; 8 nucleotides line up with TRBD1. There are 16 residues in the CDR3. The ends lost 6 bases at V and 5 bases at J; junction bases unmatched: 14. Germline lookup yields CDR1 MRHNA and CDR2 SNTAGT.

The V call is TRBV10-2, the J call TRBJ2-1; 13 positions match TRBD2. Germline V gene lookup returns CDR1 WSHSY and CDR2 SAAADI. The CDR3 covers 16 residues. J lost 5 bases, V lost 5 bases, and 6 bases had no gene match. DNA of the CDR3: TGCGCCAGCAGTCCAATCGGACTAGCGGGGGACAATGAGCAGTTCTTC. Protein: CASSPIGLAGDNEQFF.

The chain has TRBV4-2 and TRBJ2-3; unclear D gene. V lost 0 bases and J 2 bases, leaving 6 bases between the germline ends. The germline CDR1 and CDR2 sequences are LGHNA and YNFKEQ. The CDR3 runs 14 residues. DNA of the CDR3: TGTGCCAGCAGCCAAGAACGAGCCACAGATACGCAGTATTTT. The encoded protein is CASSQERATDTQYF.

This chain links TRBV6-6 with TRBJ2-3; 12 bases are a match to TRBD2. CDR1 is MNHNY and CDR2 is SVGAGI in the germline V gene (reference sequence). The CDR3 length is 16 residues. The V segment lost 4 bases and the J segment 2 bases; nucleotides outside the gene matches: 4. CDR3 loop: CASSFGLAGTTDTQYF. The CDR3 DNA sequence: TGTGCCAGCAGTTTCGGACTAGCGGGAACCACAGATACGCAGTATTTT.

The chain is built from TRBV19 and TRBJ2-1; 14 bases are a match to TRBD2. CDR3 length: 18 amino acids. The germline V gene has CDR1 LNHDA and CDR2 SQIVND (reference sequence). Losses at the gene ends were 5 bases for V and 7 bases for J; bases not matched to a gene: 13. CDR3 loop: CASSVLPGLAGEGNEQFF. In DNA, the CDR3 is TGTGCCAGTAGTGTGTTGCCGGGACTAGCGGGAGAGGGAAATGAGCAGTTCTTC. The complete variable domain, with remaining parts taken from reference TRBV19 and TRBJ2-1, reads DGGITQSPKYLFRKEGQNVTLSCEQNLNHDAMYWYRQDPGQGLRLIYYSQIVNDFQKGDIAEGYSVSREKKESFPLTVTSAQKNPTAFYLCASSVLPGLAGEGNEQFFGPGTRLTVL.

This clone occurred once. This sequence joins TRBV27 and TRBJ2-7; 8 positions agree with TRBD1. From germline, CDR1 is MNHEY and CDR2 SMNVEV (reference sequence). With V trimmed by 5 bases and J by 0 bases, 9 bases remained unmatched. CDR3 length equals 16 residues. The CDR3 is CASSPGQGEGSYEQYF. The CDR3 nucleotides read TGTGCCAGCAGTCCAGGACAGGGCGAGGGCTCCTACGAGCAGTACTTC.

The chain recombines TRBV19 with TRBJ1-2, with a weak D call TRBD1 (6 bases). Germline V gene lookup returns CDR1 LNHDA and CDR2 SQIVND (reference sequence). The CDR3 covers 15 residues. With 2 bases removed from V and 5 bases from J, the gap between germline ends came to 15 bases. This CDR3 reads CASSIPGDKAYGYTF. The CDR3 coding sequence is TGTGCCAGTAGTATACCCGGGGACAAAGCGTATGGCTACACCTTC.